This entry is about one T cell receptor beta chain. A much larger clone lies a single base off, so this may be a read error. The sample comes from a study of T-cell reconstitution after alpha-beta-depleted transplantation in children. Unique molecular identifiers were used to barcode this TCRbeta library. One entry per CDR3 protein, called by TCRdb with MiXCR from the PCR reads. The sample consists of some 200,000 distinct CDR3 sequences, approximately 6% of them appearing once. This TCR was recovered from a girl in the first two years of life with combined immunodeficiency, due to receive a stem cell transplant. The specimen comprised PBMCs, sampled before TCRalphabeta/CD19-depleted stem cell transplant.

CDR3 protein: CATTRVDEKLFF. For the CDR3, the DNA is TGTGCCACCACGCGGGTGGATGAAAAACTGTTTTTT. V usage is TRBV10-3 and J usage is TRBJ1-4; no definite D call. This CDR3 is 12 amino acids long. V was clipped by 10 bases and J by 6 bases, with 12 bases between them. Germline V gene sequence: CDR1 ENHRY, CDR2 SYGVKD.